The rows below give T cell receptor beta chains drawn from one sample of a study of technical replicates of blood from several donors. This table comes from immunoSEQ multiplex PCR, and its TCRdb copy is limited to in-frame clones, with some not included. The data show approximately 73,000 clones, 90% to 95% seen once. The sample taken for sequencing was T cells isolated from PBMCs. Receptors were obtained from a human donor in good health. Both conserved end residues are trimmed from each CDR3. D genes are given only for firm matches. For some rows the clone size is stated as once, few or many, or as a class when expanded; others skip it.

D gene	V gene	clone size	J gene	CDR3 protein
TRBD2	TRBV27	NA	TRBJ2-3	ASSWTREVPDTQY
NA	TRBV9	once	TRBJ2-1	ASSPLAGSSYNEQF
NA	TRBV29-1	NA	TRBJ1-5	SAADSNQPQH
TRBD2	TRBV5-1	NA	TRBJ2-7	ASRRTSGNYEQY
NA	TRBV18	NA	TRBJ1-4	ASSTQNEKLF
NA	TRBV4-2	NA	TRBJ2-1	ASSREVADYNEQF
NA	TRBV29-1	NA	TRBJ2-1	SVGGSGYRGAPRAYNEQF
TRBD1	TRBV15	NA	TRBJ2-5	ATRPGQWYQETQY
NA	TRBV6-6	NA	TRBJ1-1	ATTSGTEAF
TRBD2	TRBV7-9	once	TRBJ2-7	ASSLAGTSTYEQY
NA	TRBV7-9	NA	TRBJ1-1	ASRNLQGSHTEAF
TRBD1	TRBV6-5	NA	TRBJ2-7	ASSYLGQGNEQY
NA	TRBV6-1	NA	TRBJ1-1	ASSFFGQGSTEAF
NA	TRBV6-5	NA	TRBJ2-7	ASSPTPRPGEQY
NA	TRBV15	NA	TRBJ2-3	ATSRFRDTQY
NA	TRBV7-6	once	TRBJ2-6	ASSLTHRSGANVLT
NA	TRBV21-1	few	TRBJ1-1	AKCDGEFMNTEAF
NA	TRBV2	NA	TRBJ2-6	ASSDESVLATGANVLT
TRBD1	TRBV30	NA	TRBJ2-1	ACRTGGNNEQF
TRBD1	TRBV5-1	NA	TRBJ1-2	ASSLSLTGDDYGYT
NA	TRBV15	NA	TRBJ1-1	ATSTGNTEAF
TRBD2	TRBV7-7	NA	TRBJ2-1	ASSLNYGTSYNEQF
NA	TRBV4-3	NA	TRBJ2-1	ASSQDHPSYNEQF
NA	TRBV5-1	NA	TRBJ2-7	ARITNSYEQY
TRBD2	TRBV6-5	NA	TRBJ2-1	ASSSGGANEQF
TRBD2	TRBV6-1	NA	TRBJ2-3	ASSEKWGLASFTDTQY
NA	TRBV2	NA	TRBJ1-4	ASSDTREVRNEKLF
TRBD1	TRBV6-1	NA	TRBJ1-1	ASSESVGQEYMNTEAF
NA	TRBV7-8	NA	TRBJ1-2	ASSLGATPNYGYT
TRBD2	TRBV6-1	NA	TRBJ2-7	ASSGLARGNYEQY
NA	TRBV10-3	NA	TRBJ1-5	AISDPSGGSNQPQH
NA	TRBV7-6	NA	TRBJ2-7	ASSLAPTSGYEQY
NA	TRBV14	NA	TRBJ1-4	ASSHQSLIRGEKLF
NA	TRBV28	NA	TRBJ2-1	ASSLSSYNEQF
NA	TRBV19	NA	TRBJ1-4	ASRAGFGTNEKLF
NA	TRBV12-5	NA	TRBJ1-1	ASGLETEAF
TRBD1	TRBV5-1	NA	TRBJ1-1	ASRADRGWTEAF
NA	TRBV19	NA	TRBJ1-1	ASSIGGVGTEAF
TRBD2	TRBV6-1	NA	TRBJ2-7	ASSEGGSRQYEQY
NA	TRBV12-5	once	TRBJ2-5	ASGPGQFPETQY
NA	TRBV7-9	NA	TRBJ2-5	ASSLVGTSQGETQY
TRBD2	TRBV7-2	NA	TRBJ2-3	ASSLWREGPDTQY
TRBD2	TRBV11-2	NA	TRBJ2-1	ASSLAPSGGPLF
TRBD1	TRBV6-5	NA	TRBJ2-2	ASRDRGNTGELF
TRBD2	TRBV5-4	NA	TRBJ2-3	ASSLPTSGKSTDTQY
TRBD2	TRBV20-1	NA	TRBJ2-5	SARDGRDQY
TRBD1	TRBV5-1	NA	TRBJ1-1	ASSLQGALNTEAF
NA	TRBV5-6	once	TRBJ2-1	ASSSFIHEQF
TRBD1	TRBV28	NA	TRBJ1-2	ASSFPGQVYGYT
TRBD2	TRBV5-4	NA	TRBJ2-7	ASSPRLAGTEEQY
NA	TRBV6-6	NA	TRBJ2-7	ASSYPTTEQY
NA	TRBV11-1	NA	TRBJ1-1	ASSALSSVNTEAF
TRBD1	TRBV5-1	NA	TRBJ1-1	ASSQGQENTEAF